The 24 T cell receptor beta chains in this list originate from one sample, sequenced in a study of radiation and T cells in renal cell carcinoma. As to time point: baseline pretreatment blood. Treatment of the sample: 15 Gy SBRT to primary tumor, nephrectomy 4 weeks later. The data were produced by immunoSEQ multiplex PCR, yet TCRdb's version contains in-frame clones alone and is incomplete. This table has approximately 90,000 clones, approximately 86% appearing once. The sample was blood, taken from a patient whose treatment included radiotherapy and nephrectomy. The receptors come from a man aged 45-65 years with renal cell carcinoma.

The rearrangement joins TRBV5-1 to TRBJ2-1; 10 positions agree with TRBD2. The J segment lost 6 bases and the V segment lost 4 bases, leaving 7 bases of the junction unmatched. CDR3 size: 15 residues. Per the germline V gene, CDR1 is SGHRS and CDR2 is YFSETQ. The CDR3 is CASSRPSGRANEQFF. CDR3 in DNA: TGCGCCAGCAGCCGACCAAGCGGGAGGGCCAATGAGCAGTTCTTC.

This chain uses TRBV11-2 with TRBJ1-4; unclear D gene. Trimming cost V 7 bases and J 2 bases, with 8 bases left between them. The CDR3 loop spans 13 amino acids. Germline V gives CDR1 SGHAT, CDR2 FQNNGV. The CDR3 region has the DNA TGTGCCAGCATGGTGGGGACTAATGAAAAACTGTTTTTT. This gives the protein CASMVGTNEKLFF.

V is TRBV7-2 and J is TRBJ2-7; 7 nucleotides match TRBD2. CDR1 SGHTA and CDR2 FQGNSA come from the germline V gene. This CDR3 comprises 16 residues. V lost 4 bases, J lost 4 bases, and 13 bases stayed unmatched. The CDR3 spells CASSSETGGNFYEQYF. The DNA for the CDR3 is TGTGCCAGCAGCTCAGAGACGGGGGGAAACTTTTACGAGCAGTACTTC.

This clone was seen a handful of times. The chain uses TRBV14 and TRBJ2-5, with TRBD2 as a possible D gene (5 bases). The CDR3 has 12 amino acids. V lost 4 bases, J lost 7 bases, and 10 bases lay in between. Germline V CDR1 and CDR2: SGHDN, FVKESK. The CDR3 DNA reads as TGTGCCAGCAGCCGAGGGTCGCGGACCCAGTACTTC. This translates into CASSRGSRTQYF.

The CDR3 here is CAWSKGLAGNTDTQYF. The CDR3 DNA is TGTGCCTGGAGTAAGGGGCTAGCGGGAAATACAGATACGCAGTATTTT. V usage is TRBV30 and J usage is TRBJ2-3, with TRBD2 matching over 9 bases. With V trimmed by 2 bases and J by 3 bases, 9 bases remained unmatched. This CDR3 contains 16 residues. Germline V gene data show CDR1 as GTSNPN and CDR2 as SVGIG (reference sequence).

The V gene is TRBV30, the J gene TRBJ1-3; 7 bases are shared with TRBD1. The CDR3 is made up of 12 amino acids. The ends lost 5 bases at V and 4 bases at J; junction bases unmatched: 2. CDR1 is GTSNPN, CDR2 SVGIG, per germline (reference sequence). The CDR3 loop is CAWGTVGNTIYF. The CDR3 DNA sequence: TGTGCCTGGGGGACAGTGGGAAACACCATATATTTT. The full variable domain, with the rest looked up from reference TRBV30 and TRBJ1-3, is SQTIHQWPATLVQPVGSPLSLECTVEGTSNPNLYWYRQAAGRGLQLLFYSVGIGQISSEVPQNLSASRPQDRQFILSSKKLLLSDSGFYLCAWGTVGNTIYFGEGSWLTVV.

The chain is built from TRBV5-5 and TRBJ1-3; D is uncertain. Germline CDR1 is SGHKS and CDR2 is YYEKEE (reference sequence). V was pared by 1 base and J by 5 bases, with 7 bases between. The CDR3 loop spans 13 amino acids. The DNA of the CDR3 is TGTGCCAGCAGCTTGCCCACTCGAAACACCATATATTTT. It specifies CASSLPTRNTIYF. The variable domain in full, with the rest retrieved from reference TRBV5-5 and TRBJ1-3, is DAGVTQSPTHLIKTRGQQVTLRCSPISGHKSVSWYQQVLGQGPQFIFQYYEKEERGRGNFPDRFSARQFPNYSSELNVNALLLGDSALYLCASSLPTRNTIYFGEGSWLTVV.

The J gene is TRBJ2-1, the V gene TRBV7-2; the match to TRBD1 covers 7 bases. This CDR3 is 16 amino acids long. Losses at the gene ends were 4 bases for V and 4 bases for J; bases not matched to a gene: 10. Germline assignment: CDR1 SGHTA and CDR2 FQGNSA. The CDR3 DNA is TGTGCCAGCAGCTCTAGACAGGGCTTTACGTACAATGAGCAGTTCTTC. Translated, it gives CASSSRQGFTYNEQFF.

This rearrangement joins TRBV9 to TRBJ2-1; 8 bases line up with TRBD2. The CDR3 loop spans 14 amino acids. V gave up 0 bases and J gave up 8 bases; unmatched junction bases: 4. CDR1 and CDR2 (germline): SGDLS, YYNGEE. The CDR3 coding sequence is TGTGCCAGCAGCGTAGCGGGAGGGCCGGATGAGCAGTTCTTC. This translates into CASSVAGGPDEQFF.

In this sample, this clone turned up once. This chain connects TRBV28 to TRBJ2-7, with 8 bases matching TRBD1. In germline, CDR1 is MDHEN, CDR2 SYDVKM. This CDR3 has 13 amino acids. The V gene end was trimmed by 6 bases and the J gene end by 2 bases; junction bases not matched to a gene: 3. The CDR3 DNA reads TGTGCCAGCAGCCCAGGGGGCCCCTACGAGCAGTACTTC. Its protein is CASSPGGPYEQYF.

The chain links TRBV6-6 to TRBJ1-3; D may be TRBD1 (6 bases). Germline CDR1 is MNHNY and CDR2 is SVGAGI (reference sequence). The CDR3 runs to 16 residues. Trimming pared 3 bases from V and 1 base from J, leaving 13 bases between. CDR3 loop: CASSYVGGQSGNTIYF. The CDR3 bases are TGTGCCAGCAGTTATGTCGGGGGGCAATCTGGAAACACCATATATTTT.

This clone appeared once. The chain links TRBV21-1 to TRBJ1-4. TRBV21-1 is designated a pseudogene. The CDR3 extends over 17 amino acids. CDR3 DNA sequence: TGTGCCAGCAGCAAACGGGGGGGCCGGGCGACTAATGAAAAACTGTTTTTT. It encodes CASSKRGGRATNEKLFF.

The chain joins TRBV10-3 to TRBJ2-7, with D possibly called TRBD1 or TRBD2 (6 bases each). The CDR3 loop spans 13 amino acids. V gave up 8 bases and J gave up 4 bases, with 15 bases separating them. Germline-derived CDR1 and CDR2 are ENHRY and SYGVKD. The CDR3 sequence is CAISRGDKYEQYF. In DNA form, the CDR3 reads TGTGCCATCTCGCGCGGGGACAAGTACGAGCAGTACTTC.

The chain has TRBV2 and TRBJ2-1, with TRBD2 matching over 10 bases. Germline V lookup: CDR1 SNHLY, CDR2 FYNNEI. J gave up 9 bases and V 9 bases, and 11 bases lay outside the gene matches. The length of the CDR3 is 14 residues. The CDR3 coding sequence is TGTGCCAGGAAACTAGCGGGGTCTTGGGGTGAGCAGTTCTTC. It encodes CARKLAGSWGEQFF.

This chain connects TRBV9 to TRBJ2-7; TRBD1 agrees at 10 bases. Germline V gene sequence: CDR1 SGDLS, CDR2 YYNGEE. This CDR3 spans 15 amino acids. The junction had 10 bases not matched to a gene; V was cut back by 3 bases and J by 7 bases. CDR3 sequence (DNA): TGTGCCAGCAGCGCCTACGGGACAGGGGCTGGGGAGCAGTACTTC. This encodes CASSAYGTGAGEQYF.

This rearrangement joins TRBV28 to TRBJ1-2, with no clear D. The germline V gene has CDR1 MDHEN and CDR2 SYDVKM. Trimming took off 8 bases at V and 7 bases at J, with 11 bases between the two ends. This CDR3 has 11 amino acids. The CDR3 protein is CASGEGLGYTF. Written as DNA, the CDR3 is TGTGCCAGCGGGGAGGGTCTTGGCTACACCTTC.

The CDR3 DNA sequence: TGTGCCAGGAAAACTAACACCCTCGACGATACGCAGTATTTT. This gives the protein CARKTNTLDDTQYF. The V call is TRBV14, the J call TRBJ2-3; no reliable D call. The CDR3 has 14 amino acids. The germline V and J ends were trimmed by 9 bases and 6 bases, with 19 bases remaining between them. Germline V gene lookup returns CDR1 SGHDN and CDR2 FVKESK.

This clone was seen only once. CDR3 loop: CASSQDSLPSTDTQYF. The DNA for the CDR3 is TGTGCCAGCAGCCAAGACAGTTTACCTAGCACAGATACGCAGTATTTT. The chain joins TRBV4-2 to TRBJ2-3; no clear D. Germline-derived CDR1 and CDR2 are LGHNA and YNFKEQ. The V end lost 0 bases, the J end lost 0 bases, and 10 bases lay between the germline ends. This CDR3 contains 16 residues.

The chain combines TRBV5-1 with TRBJ2-5, with D possibly matching TRBD2 (6 bases). Germline CDR1 reads SGHRS; CDR2 reads YFSETQ. The CDR3 runs to 14 residues. V was cut by 1 base and J by 4 bases, with 11 bases left in between. CDR3 DNA: TGCGCCAGCAGCTTGCCGACTAGTGGAGAGACCCAGTACTTC. It yields the protein CASSLPTSGETQYF.

The chain carries TRBV27 and TRBJ2-3; 9 bases are a match to TRBD2. The junction had 7 bases not matched to a gene; V was cut back by 3 bases and J by 3 bases. The germline V gene encodes CDR1 MNHEY and CDR2 SMNVEV (reference sequence). The CDR3 spans 16 residues. DNA for the CDR3: TGTGCCAGCAGTTTCCTTAGCGGGAGTATGACAGATACGCAGTATTTT. This translates into CASSFLSGSMTDTQYF.

The V and J genes are TRBV11-3 and TRBJ2-1; 7 bases agree with TRBD2. The CDR3 length is 12 residues. Trimming cost V 1 base and J 14 bases; bases outside gene matches: 5. Germline V CDR1 and CDR2: SGHNT, YENEEA. Here the CDR3 reads CASSLGEGVKFF. The CDR3 nucleotides are TGTGCCAGCAGCTTAGGGGAGGGAGTGAAGTTCTTC.

The CDR3 coding sequence is TGTGCCATCCCAGGGGGCACCTTC. This gives the protein CAIPGGTF. The genes are TRBV5-3 and TRBJ1-2; 7 nucleotides line up with TRBD1. TRBV5-3 is treated as an ORF (open reading frame) with a function not yet certain. This CDR3 has 8 amino acids. Unmatched junction bases numbered 3, after V lost 9 bases and J lost 13 bases.

The V gene is TRBV18, the J gene TRBJ2-6; TRBD1 might be the D (5 bases). The CDR3 runs to 17 residues. Germline-derived CDR1 and CDR2 are KGHSH and LQKENI. Deletions cut 2 bases from V and 0 bases from J, with 11 bases between. The CDR3 nucleotides read TGTGCCAGCTCACCAGGGCAGGGAAGCTCTGGGGCCAACGTCCTGACTTTC. Translating gives CASSPGQGSSGANVLTF.

J is TRBJ1-2 and V is TRBV6-6; no firm D call. Trimming left V 5 bases short and J 6 bases short, with 10 bases between. Germline lookup yields CDR1 MNHNY and CDR2 SVGAGI (reference sequence). This CDR3 is 12 amino acids long. The CDR3 bases are TGTGCCAGCAGTCCGGTAGGAGATGGCTACACCTTC. Protein product: CASSPVGDGYTF.